These 7 T cell receptor beta chains were all obtained from the same sample, sequenced in a study of Graves' ophthalmopathy and Graves' hyperthyroidism. Transcripts of RNA were the source for amplifying TCR beta CDR3 regions. HTBI primers primed a first-round RT-PCR, and a second-round multiplex PCR followed. Each CDR3 protein is one row after TCRdb ran MiXCR on the multiplex PCR reads. The sample records 900,000 to 1,200,000 distinct CDR3 sequences, about two fifths being singletons. The sequenced sample was peripheral blood or thyroid tissue (not recorded which). Every receptor here comes from an adult man with Graves' hyperthyroidism.

The rearrangement links TRBV7-2 to TRBJ2-7; no clear D. V lost 5 bases to trimming and J lost 6 bases, with 26 bases between them. This CDR3 has 17 residues. Germline CDR1 is SGHTA and CDR2 is FQGNSA. In nucleotides, the CDR3 is TGTGCCAGCAGCGTATATGAGACACCCGCCGTCAGCTCCGAGCAGTACTTC. It is translated as CASSVYETPAVSSEQYF.

This clonotype was picked up many times. This chain connects TRBV10-3 to TRBJ2-7; D uncertain. CDR1 and CDR2 (germline): ENHRY, SYGVKD. The ends were cut back, 9 bases at V and 5 bases at J, with 14 bases in the middle. The CDR3 is made up of 12 amino acids. Here the CDR3 reads CAISGVANEQYF. The CDR3 nucleotides read TGTGCCATTTCCGGAGTAGCCAACGAGCAGTACTTC.

V gene TRBV7-6 combines with J gene TRBJ2-7; no definite D call. Trimming cost V 3 bases and J 1 base, with 10 bases left between them. The CDR3 is 14 residues long. Germline CDR1 is SGHVS and CDR2 is FNYEAQ. Here the CDR3 reads CASSFTTLSYEQYF. The CDR3 DNA sequence: TGTGCCAGCAGCTTTACGACTCTTTCCTACGAGCAGTACTTC. Full variable domain (outside the CDR3, taken from reference TRBV7-6 and TRBJ2-7): GAGVSQSPRYKVTKRGQDVALRCDPISGHVSLYWYRQALGQGPEFLTYFNYEAQQDKSGLPNDRFSAERPEGSISTLTIQRTEQRDSAMYRCASSFTTLSYEQYFGPGTRLTVT.

As for this clonotype: Germline is not matched at one junction end, which may reflect a read error. The rearrangement links TRBV10-3 to TRBJ2-6; possible D gene TRBD1, 6 bases. There are 10 residues in the CDR3. In germline, CDR1 is ENHRY, CDR2 SYGVKD. The CDR3 here is CASSNQGFAF. The CDR3, as DNA: TGTGCCAGCAGTAACCAGGGGTTCGCTTTC.

This clonotype was picked up a small number of times. This rearrangement joins TRBV2 to TRBJ2-5; D is ambiguous. Germline CDR1 is SNHLY and CDR2 is FYNNEI. The CDR3 is 12 residues long. The V gene lost 2 bases and the J gene lost 5 bases, with 6 bases spanning the gap. The CDR3 spells CASSEQEETQYF. CDR3 nucleotide sequence: TGTGCCAGCAGTGAACAGGAGGAGACCCAGTACTTC.

This clonotype was found many times. The chain links TRBV4-1 to TRBJ2-5; no definite D call. Germline assignment: CDR1 MGHRA and CDR2 YSYEKL. The CDR3 spans 11 residues. The V end lost 6 bases, the J end lost 5 bases, and 7 bases lay between the germline ends. CDR3: CASRSLETQYF. The CDR3 region has the DNA TGCGCCAGCAGAAGTTTGGAGACCCAGTACTTC.

This clonotype was seen at least ten times. The CDR3: CASNRGTEAFF. Written as DNA, the CDR3 is TGTGCCAGCAATAGGGGCACTGAAGCTTTCTTT. J is TRBJ1-1 and V is TRBV4-2; TRBD1 is a possible D gene (5 bases). The CDR3 is made up of 11 amino acids. The germline V gene has CDR1 LGHNA and CDR2 YNFKEQ. Deletions cut 7 bases from V and 4 bases from J, with 7 bases between.